Listed below are T cell receptor beta chains from one sample, sequenced in a study of T cells after yellow fever vaccination. TCRdb recomputed calls from the 5' RACE reads with MiXCR, one row per CDR3 protein. This repertoire shows 150,000 or so distinct CDR3 sequences, around 7.2% found once; its top ten account for 2.5%. The sample consisted of CD4+ T cells sorted from PBMCs, taken about 5 days after the first yellow fever vaccination. These receptor sequences come from a man aged 18 to 35 who received the YFV17D yellow fever vaccine. Each CDR3 is given with its conserved first and last residue. D genes are given only for firm matches. Expanded clones get a size class; other rows say once, few or many, or leave the size out.

v_gene	abundance	j_gene	d_gene	CDR3nt	CDR3aa
TRBV28	many	TRBJ1-2	-	TGTGCCAGCAGGTTGACAGGATTACTTTATGGCTACACCTTC	CASRLTGLLYGYTF
TRBV6-2/TRBV6-3	few	TRBJ1-1	TRBD1	TGTGCCAGTAAGACAGGGGCTCGCGCTGAAGCTTTCTTT	CASKTGARAEAFF
TRBV3-1	many	TRBJ2-1	TRBD1	TGTGCCAGCAGCCAAGGGGACAGGATAGTCCATGAGCAGTTCTTC	CASSQGDRIVHEQFF
TRBV7-9	many	TRBJ2-7	-	TGTGCCAGCAGCCCTCCAAGACAGGCTACCTACGAGCAGTACTTC	CASSPPRQATYEQYF
TRBV4-1	many	TRBJ1-3	TRBD1	TGCGCCAGCAGCCGGGATGAACAGGGGTACACCATATATTTT	CASSRDEQGYTIYF
TRBV2	few	TRBJ2-7	TRBD2	TGTGCCAGCAGTGGGGGAGGGAGCTCCTACGAGCAGTACTTC	CASSGGGSSYEQYF
TRBV20-1	few	TRBJ2-7	-	TGCAGTGCTAGAGATGGCAGAGATTACGAGCAGTACTTC	CSARDGRDYEQYF
TRBV7-2	few	TRBJ2-1	-	TGTGCCAGCAGCTGGCGGACCACGTACAATGAGCAGTTCTTC	CASSWRTTYNEQFF
TRBV6-5	-	TRBJ2-5	-	TGTGCCAGCCGAGTTACGATCGGGGGTATGGAGACCCAGTACTTC	CASRVTIGGMETQYF
TRBV4-1	many	TRBJ1-2	-	TGCGCCAGCAGCCAAGAGTACAGCCTAGTCGCCTGGGGCTACACCTTC	CASSQEYSLVAWGYTF
TRBV7-2	many	TRBJ2-3	TRBD2	TGTGCCAGCAGCTTAGGAAGCGGGGGGGTCACAGATACGCAGTATTTT	CASSLGSGGVTDTQYF
TRBV18	-	TRBJ1-3	-	TGTGCCAGCTCACCGGACACGAACACCATATATTTT	CASSPDTNTIYF
TRBV4-1	many	TRBJ1-5	-	TGCGCCAGCAGCCAAGGAGAGGGAGGGAGCAATCAGCCCCAGCATTTT	CASSQGEGGSNQPQHF
TRBV7-2	many	TRBJ1-2	-	TGTGCCAGCAGTTCGCAGGGCGGGGGCTATGGCTACACCTTC	CASSSQGGGYGYTF
TRBV20-1	many	TRBJ2-1	TRBD1	TGCAGTGCTAGTAACCGACAGGGGCACAATGAGCAGTTCTTC	CSASNRQGHNEQFF
TRBV7-2	many	TRBJ2-5	-	TGTGCCAGCAGCTTAGGGGTAGCGGCAGGCACCCAGTACTTC	CASSLGVAAGTQYF
TRBV10-3	many	TRBJ1-3	-	TGTGCCGTCGGGACAACTGGAAACACCATATATTTT	CAVGTTGNTIYF
TRBV18	-	TRBJ2-3	-	TGTGCCAGCTCCCGCGACAGGCCGCCCTTCACAGATACGCAGTATTTT	CASSRDRPPFTDTQYF
TRBV29-1	-	TRBJ2-4	-	TGCAGGGGACGCTACCGTCTAGGAGTGGAAGCCAAAAACATTCAGTACTTC	CRGRYRLGVEAKNIQYF
TRBV6-2/TRBV6-3	-	TRBJ2-3	TRBD2	TGTGCCAGCAGCCAAACTAGCGGGGGGCCCACAGATACGCAGTATTTT	CASSQTSGGPTDTQYF
TRBV11-2	-	TRBJ2-3	TRBD2	TGTGCCAGCAGCCACCGGAGCGGGGGGGGTAGAGATACGCAGTATTTT	CASSHRSGGGRDTQYF
TRBV9	many	TRBJ2-3	TRBD1	TGTGCCAGCAGCGTAGGGGGACAGTCAGATACGCAGTATTTT	CASSVGGQSDTQYF
TRBV25-1	many	TRBJ2-5	-	TGTGCCAGCCGTGGACCTGCGAAAGAGACCCAGTACTTC	CASRGPAKETQYF
TRBV25-1	few	TRBJ1-5	-	TGTGTAGGGGGACTTGGGACCCCTCAAAGGAGCAATCAGCCCCAGCATTTT	CVGGLGTPQRSNQPQHF
TRBV7-2	many	TRBJ1-2	-	TGTGCCAGCAGCTTTTTGGGGCCGAACTATGGCTACACCTTC	CASSFLGPNYGYTF
TRBV4-1	-	TRBJ1-5	-	TGCGCCAGCAGCCAAATTGGGGGGGCGCAGGGCAATCAGCCCCAGCATTTT	CASSQIGGAQGNQPQHF
TRBV2	many	TRBJ2-3	-	TGTGCCAGCAGTGAGGTTCTCTATACGCAGTATTTT	CASSEVLYTQYF
TRBV29-1	many	TRBJ2-5	-	TGCAGCGTTCTCGGCCTTCAAGAGACCCAGTACTTC	CSVLGLQETQYF
TRBV6-2/TRBV6-3	many	TRBJ1-1	-	TGTGCCAGCAGTTACGCAGGGGTGAACACTGAAGCTTTCTTT	CASSYAGVNTEAFF